Listed below are T cell receptor beta chains from one sample, sequenced in a study of blood T cell repertoires in COVID-19. Clones were read by immunoSEQ multiplex PCR, and TCRdb kept only the in-frame ones, dropping some. The table lists about 97,000 clones, around 87% of them singletons. Source material: peripheral blood. These receptors were obtained from a human donor in a cohort sampled during active COVID-19. CDR3s include the opening cysteine and the closing phenylalanine or tryptophan. D genes are given only for firm matches. Some rows mark clone size as missing; the rest say once, few, many or name a class of expanded clone.

d_call: NA; clone_size: NA; v_call: TRBV7-2; j_call: TRBJ1-2; cdr3_aa: CASSSRSFGGGYTF; cdr3_nt: TGTGCCAGCAGCTCACGGTCCTTTGGCGGCGGCTACACCTTC
d_call: NA; clone_size: NA; v_call: TRBV28; j_call: TRBJ1-4; cdr3_aa: CATLGEGGPDEKLFF; cdr3_nt: TGTGCCACTCTAGGGGAGGGAGGACCGGATGAAAAACTGTTTTTT
d_call: TRBD2; clone_size: NA; v_call: TRBV6-4; j_call: TRBJ2-1; cdr3_aa: CASSESSGRSHNEQFF; cdr3_nt: TGTGCCAGCAGTGAAAGTAGCGGGAGGAGCCACAATGAGCAGTTCTTC
d_call: NA; clone_size: NA; v_call: TRBV7-9; j_call: TRBJ2-2; cdr3_aa: CASSAFSAGELFF; cdr3_nt: TGTGCCAGCAGCGCATTTAGCGCCGGGGAGCTGTTTTTT
d_call: NA; clone_size: once; v_call: TRBV2; j_call: TRBJ2-1; cdr3_aa: CASSEELGGYNEQFF; cdr3_nt: TGTGCCAGCAGTGAAGAGTTAGGCGGCTACAATGAGCAGTTCTTC
d_call: NA; clone_size: NA; v_call: TRBV9; j_call: TRBJ1-3; cdr3_aa: CASNSDTGNTIYF; cdr3_nt: TGTGCCAGCAATTCAGATACTGGAAACACCATATATTTT
d_call: NA; clone_size: NA; v_call: TRBV10-3; j_call: TRBJ1-6; cdr3_aa: CAISEGYEYSPLHF; cdr3_nt: TGTGCCATCAGTGAGGGTTATGAGTATTCACCCCTCCACTTT
d_call: TRBD2; clone_size: NA; v_call: TRBV9; j_call: TRBJ2-3; cdr3_aa: CASSPETGAGAPSTDTQYF; cdr3_nt: TGTGCCAGCAGCCCAGAAACAGGCGCGGGAGCCCCTAGCACAGATACGCAGTATTTT
d_call: NA; clone_size: NA; v_call: TRBV6-2/TRBV6-3; j_call: TRBJ2-2; cdr3_aa: CASSYSTGNTGELFF; cdr3_nt: TGTGCCAGCAGTTACTCGACAGGGAACACCGGGGAGCTGTTTTTT
d_call: NA; clone_size: NA; v_call: TRBV7-8; j_call: TRBJ1-1; cdr3_aa: CASSYNVEAFF; cdr3_nt: TGTGCCAGCAGCTACAACGTTGAAGCTTTCTTT
d_call: TRBD2; clone_size: NA; v_call: TRBV28; j_call: TRBJ2-3; cdr3_aa: CASSLFGLATDTQYF; cdr3_nt: TGTGCCAGCAGTTTATTCGGACTAGCTACAGATACGCAGTATTTT
d_call: NA; clone_size: NA; v_call: TRBV7-8; j_call: TRBJ2-2; cdr3_aa: CASSLIPGLNTGELFF; cdr3_nt: TGTGCCAGCAGCTTAATCCCGGGACTGAACACCGGGGAGCTGTTTTTT
d_call: NA; clone_size: NA; v_call: TRBV19; j_call: TRBJ2-6; cdr3_aa: CASSIDGLSGANVLTF; cdr3_nt: TGTGCCAGTAGTATAGATGGGCTCTCTGGGGCCAACGTCCTGACTTTC
d_call: TRBD2; clone_size: NA; v_call: TRBV3-1/TRBV3-2; j_call: TRBJ2-3; cdr3_aa: CASSLHIGSTSGRGDTQYF; cdr3_nt: TGTGCCAGCAGCCTCCACATCGGAAGCACGAGCGGGAGAGGAGATACGCAGTATTTT
d_call: TRBD1; clone_size: NA; v_call: TRBV5-1; j_call: TRBJ1-1; cdr3_aa: CASSLGQGRNTEAFF; cdr3_nt: TGCGCCAGCAGCTTAGGACAGGGGCGGAACACTGAAGCTTTCTTT
d_call: TRBD2; clone_size: NA; v_call: TRBV19; j_call: TRBJ2-3; cdr3_aa: CASSMPSGPTDTQYF; cdr3_nt: TGTGCCAGTAGTATGCCTAGCGGCCCCACAGATACGCAGTATTTT
d_call: TRBD2; clone_size: few; v_call: TRBV3-1/TRBV3-2; j_call: TRBJ2-2; cdr3_aa: CASSQNFKPTSGYTGELFF; cdr3_nt: TGTGCCAGCAGCCAAAACTTTAAGCCTACTAGCGGGTACACCGGGGAGCTGTTTTTT
d_call: NA; clone_size: NA; v_call: TRBV3-1/TRBV3-2; j_call: TRBJ1-4; cdr3_aa: CASSQGPVKLFF; cdr3_nt: TGTGCCAGCAGCCAAGGGCCAGTAAAACTGTTTTTT
d_call: NA; clone_size: NA; v_call: TRBV7-8; j_call: TRBJ2-7; cdr3_aa: CASSLADSAYYEQYF; cdr3_nt: TGTGCCAGCAGCCTAGCGGACAGTGCTTACTACGAGCAGTACTTC
d_call: TRBD2; clone_size: NA; v_call: TRBV27; j_call: TRBJ2-1; cdr3_aa: CASSLQGLAGGFLQTMQFF; cdr3_nt: TGTGCCAGCAGTCTCCAGGGACTAGCGGGAGGGTTCTTACAGACAATGCAGTTCTTC
d_call: NA; clone_size: NA; v_call: TRBV6-5; j_call: TRBJ1-2; cdr3_aa: CASSYSTGVYGYTF; cdr3_nt: TGTGCCAGCAGTTACTCGACAGGAGTCTATGGCTACACCTTC
d_call: NA; clone_size: NA; v_call: TRBV4-2; j_call: TRBJ2-1; cdr3_aa: CASSQASGVGTYNEQFF; cdr3_nt: TGTGCCAGCAGCCAAGCGTCAGGGGTCGGTACTTACAATGAGCAGTTCTTC
d_call: NA; clone_size: NA; v_call: TRBV14; j_call: TRBJ2-7; cdr3_aa: CASSQAIDGGPRYEQYF; cdr3_nt: TGTGCCAGCAGCCAAGCTATCGATGGAGGGCCCCGTTACGAGCAGTACTTC
d_call: NA; clone_size: once; v_call: TRBV18; j_call: TRBJ2-3; cdr3_aa: CASSPEPRDTQYF; cdr3_nt: TGTGCCAGCTCACCGGAACCGAGGGATACGCAGTATTTT
d_call: TRBD2; clone_size: few; v_call: TRBV7-9; j_call: TRBJ2-1; cdr3_aa: CASSLAQRGYNEQFF; cdr3_nt: TGTGCCAGCAGCTTGGCCCAGCGGGGGTACAATGAGCAGTTCTTC
d_call: NA; clone_size: NA; v_call: TRBV4-1; j_call: TRBJ2-7; cdr3_aa: CASSQEQQPGDKQYF; cdr3_nt: TGCGCCAGCAGCCAAGAGCAACAGCCGGGAGACAAGCAGTACTTC
d_call: NA; clone_size: NA; v_call: TRBV19; j_call: TRBJ2-7; cdr3_aa: CASSIGVASSYEQYF; cdr3_nt: TGTGCCAGTAGTATTGGAGTGGCGTCCTCCTACGAGCAGTACTTC
d_call: NA; clone_size: NA; v_call: TRBV14; j_call: TRBJ1-1; cdr3_aa: CASSQTGSGTEAFF; cdr3_nt: TGTGCCAGCAGCCAGACCGGTTCGGGCACTGAAGCTTTCTTT
d_call: TRBD2; clone_size: NA; v_call: TRBV6-2/TRBV6-3; j_call: TRBJ2-1; cdr3_aa: CASSYGGLATYNEQFF; cdr3_nt: TGTGCCAGCAGTTACGGTGGACTAGCGACATACAATGAGCAGTTCTTC
d_call: TRBD2; clone_size: NA; v_call: TRBV3-1/TRBV3-2; j_call: TRBJ2-7; cdr3_aa: CASSQISGSGEQYF; cdr3_nt: TGTGCCAGCAGCCAAATAAGCGGGAGTGGCGAGCAGTACTTC
d_call: TRBD2; clone_size: NA; v_call: TRBV7-2; j_call: TRBJ2-7; cdr3_aa: CASSLVSVAGGYEQYF; cdr3_nt: TGTGCCAGCAGCTTAGTTTCAGTAGCGGGAGGTTACGAGCAGTACTTC
d_call: NA; clone_size: NA; v_call: TRBV9; j_call: TRBJ2-2; cdr3_aa: CASSFSGNPNTGELFF; cdr3_nt: TGTGCCAGCAGCTTCTCGGGAAACCCGAACACCGGGGAGCTGTTTTTT
d_call: TRBD1; clone_size: NA; v_call: TRBV5-6; j_call: TRBJ1-3; cdr3_aa: CASSWGTGDSGNTIYF; cdr3_nt: TGTGCCAGCAGCTGGGGTACAGGGGACTCTGGAAACACCATATATTTT
d_call: TRBD2; clone_size: NA; v_call: TRBV10-3; j_call: TRBJ2-3; cdr3_aa: CATREGLVLAGARQIRQYF; cdr3_nt: TGTGCCACTCGGGAAGGGTTAGTCTTGGCGGGAGCCCGCCAGATTAGGCAGTATTTT
d_call: TRBD1; clone_size: NA; v_call: TRBV18; j_call: TRBJ1-4; cdr3_aa: CASSPLGTGVGKLFF; cdr3_nt: TGTGCCAGCTCACCTCTCGGGACAGGGGTTGGAAAACTGTTTTTT
d_call: TRBD2; clone_size: NA; v_call: TRBV5-1; j_call: TRBJ2-3; cdr3_aa: CASSLGIAGGPDTQYF; cdr3_nt: TGCGCCAGCAGCTTGGGAATAGCGGGAGGTCCAGATACGCAGTATTTT
d_call: NA; clone_size: once; v_call: TRBV5-4; j_call: TRBJ2-1; cdr3_aa: CASSRGMGGEKYNEQFF; cdr3_nt: TGTGCCAGCAGCCGGGGGATGGGGGGAGAAAAATACAATGAGCAGTTCTTC
d_call: NA; clone_size: once; v_call: TRBV4-1; j_call: TRBJ1-3; cdr3_aa: CASSQGVRGTGNTIYF; cdr3_nt: TGCGCCAGCAGCCAAGGGGTGAGGGGGACTGGAAACACCATATATTTT
d_call: TRBD2; clone_size: NA; v_call: TRBV7-6; j_call: TRBJ2-1; cdr3_aa: CASSLSLREKTYNEQFF; cdr3_nt: TGTGCCAGCAGCTTATCTCTGCGGGAGAAAACGTACAATGAGCAGTTCTTC
d_call: NA; clone_size: NA; v_call: TRBV10-3; j_call: TRBJ2-1; cdr3_aa: CAISEPQGLQFF; cdr3_nt: TGTGCCATCAGTGAGCCACAGGGACTACAGTTCTTC
d_call: NA; clone_size: few; v_call: TRBV5-4; j_call: TRBJ2-4; cdr3_aa: CASSLGRDLAKNIQYF; cdr3_nt: TGTGCCAGCAGCTTGGGCAGGGACTTAGCCAAAAACATTCAGTACTTC
d_call: TRBD2; clone_size: NA; v_call: TRBV6-5; j_call: TRBJ2-3; cdr3_aa: CASKELAGTDTQYF; cdr3_nt: TGTGCCAGCAAGGAACTAGCGGGTACAGATACGCAGTATTTT
d_call: NA; clone_size: once; v_call: TRBV9; j_call: TRBJ2-7; cdr3_aa: CASSGGISYEQYF; cdr3_nt: TGTGCCAGCAGCGGAGGAATTAGCTACGAGCAGTACTTC
d_call: NA; clone_size: NA; v_call: TRBV5-1; j_call: TRBJ1-1; cdr3_aa: CASSFNPQGNTEAFF; cdr3_nt: TGCGCCAGCAGCTTCAACCCTCAGGGGAACACTGAAGCTTTCTTT